The rows below give T cell receptor beta chains drawn from one sample of a study of chemoradiotherapy in HPV16-positive cancers. Method: immunoSEQ multiplex PCR; TCRdb's copy keeps in-frame clones and lacks some. The table shows approximately 15,000 clones, with around 72% occurring only once. This sample was taken from a patient who underwent chemoradiotherapy. All receptors derive from a human donor with HPV-associated anogenital cancer. Each CDR3 is given with its conserved first and last residue. The order of the fields is V gene, D gene, J gene, CDR3 length, CDR3 DNA, CDR3 protein. The D gene is left open where the match is weak.

v_gene: TRBV9; d_gene: -; j_gene: TRBJ2-7; len: 15; CDR3nt: TGTGCCAGCAGCGTAGGGCAGGGTGTCTCCTACGAGCAGTACTTC; CDR3aa: CASSVGQGVSYEQYF
v_gene: TRBV27; d_gene: TRBD1; j_gene: TRBJ2-7; len: 15; CDR3nt: TGTGCCAGCAGTCTTAGACAGGGGGAAACCTACGAGCAGTACTTC; CDR3aa: CASSLRQGETYEQYF
v_gene: TRBV6-6; d_gene: TRBD1; j_gene: TRBJ1-6; len: 16; CDR3nt: TGTGCCAGCAGTTACTCGGGACAGGTTGCCGGATCACCCCTCCACTTT; CDR3aa: CASSYSGQVAGSPLHF
v_gene: TRBV5-1; d_gene: -; j_gene: TRBJ2-1; len: 13; CDR3nt: TGCGCCAGCATGTTGCAGGGAAGGAATGAGCAGTTCTTC; CDR3aa: CASMLQGRNEQFF
v_gene: TRBV7-9; d_gene: TRBD2; j_gene: TRBJ2-7; len: 14; CDR3nt: TGTGCCAGCAGCTTAGGGGGGGGGAACTACGAGCAGTACTTC; CDR3aa: CASSLGGGNYEQYF
v_gene: TRBV11-1; d_gene: TRBD1; j_gene: TRBJ2-3; len: 14; CDR3nt: TGTGCCAGCAGCTTCTACAGGGGGACAGATACGCAGTATTTT; CDR3aa: CASSFYRGTDTQYF
v_gene: TRBV28; d_gene: -; j_gene: TRBJ1-5; len: 14; CDR3nt: TGTGCCAGCAGTGCCACTACAGGGAATCAGCCCCAGCATTTT; CDR3aa: CASSATTGNQPQHF
v_gene: TRBV7-2; d_gene: -; j_gene: TRBJ1-3; len: 15; CDR3nt: TGTGCCAGCAGCTTAGTACTGGTCTCTGGAAACACCATATATTTT; CDR3aa: CASSLVLVSGNTIYF
v_gene: TRBV4-2; d_gene: TRBD1; j_gene: TRBJ1-2; len: 15; CDR3nt: TGTGCCAGCAGCCTCCACGCCCAACGACAGGGCGGCTACACCTTC; CDR3aa: CASSLHAQRQGGYTF
v_gene: TRBV15; d_gene: -; j_gene: TRBJ2-7; len: 17; CDR3nt: TGTGCCACCAGCGGAAGTAAGGAGTCACAGGGAAGTTACGAGCAGTACTTC; CDR3aa: CATSGSKESQGSYEQYF
v_gene: TRBV5-6; d_gene: TRBD1; j_gene: TRBJ1-2; len: 16; CDR3nt: TGTGCCAGCAGCTTGATTTTCGGGACAGGGGGAACTGGCTACACCTTC; CDR3aa: CASSLIFGTGGTGYTF
v_gene: TRBV5-1; d_gene: -; j_gene: TRBJ1-1; len: 15; CDR3nt: TGCGCCAGCAGCCGCGACGGACCTCTTGGCACTGAAGCTTTCTTT; CDR3aa: CASSRDGPLGTEAFF